This T cell receptor beta chain was documented in a study of Ad26.COV2.S vaccination and SARS-CoV-2 variants. The wider study: The study gave Ad26.COV2.S intramuscularly, once or twice 56 days apart.

Overall study results and limits: It was found that vaccine and placebo recipients had similar non-spike TCR breadth.

TCRdb's copy holds only in-frame clones and misses some; the assay was immunoSEQ multiplex PCR. This sample has about 680,000 clones, with about 89% found just once. A remark on this clone: Its antigen is undetermined.

The CDR3 spans 14 residues. The germline gives CDR1 LNHDA, CDR2 SQIVND (reference sequence). Trimming took 7 bases from V and 1 from J, leaving 13 bases between them. Treatment denoted: around 19 received Ad26.COV2.S at low or high dose, single or two shots; 5 received placebo; per-sample allocation not given. The samples date from day 63 after the first vaccine or placebo injection. The chain employs TRBV19 and TRBJ1-2; D gene ambiguous. The clonotype comes from a person between 18 and 59 years old who received the Ad26.COV2.S COVID-19 vaccine or a placebo. Sample: peripheral blood, taken in a trial of Ad26.COV2.S vaccine versus placebo. The CDR3 sequence: CASKTGAFNYGYTF. In nucleotides, the CDR3 is TGTGCCAGTAAGACGGGTGCCTTTAACTATGGCTACACCTTC.